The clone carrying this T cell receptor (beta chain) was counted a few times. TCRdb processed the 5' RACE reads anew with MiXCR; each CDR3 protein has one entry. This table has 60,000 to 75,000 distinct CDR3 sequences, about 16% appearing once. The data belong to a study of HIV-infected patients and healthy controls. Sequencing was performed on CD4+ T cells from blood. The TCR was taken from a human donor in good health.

CDR3 amino acids: CASRQGFNSPLHF. The CDR3 coding sequence is TGTGCCAGCAGACAGGGTTTCAATTCACCCCTCCACTTT. V is TRBV12-3 or TRBV12-4 and J is TRBJ1-6; the D gene is possibly TRBD1 (6 bases). The V end was cut by 6 bases, the J end by 7 bases, with 10 bases between. The CDR3 consists of 13 residues.